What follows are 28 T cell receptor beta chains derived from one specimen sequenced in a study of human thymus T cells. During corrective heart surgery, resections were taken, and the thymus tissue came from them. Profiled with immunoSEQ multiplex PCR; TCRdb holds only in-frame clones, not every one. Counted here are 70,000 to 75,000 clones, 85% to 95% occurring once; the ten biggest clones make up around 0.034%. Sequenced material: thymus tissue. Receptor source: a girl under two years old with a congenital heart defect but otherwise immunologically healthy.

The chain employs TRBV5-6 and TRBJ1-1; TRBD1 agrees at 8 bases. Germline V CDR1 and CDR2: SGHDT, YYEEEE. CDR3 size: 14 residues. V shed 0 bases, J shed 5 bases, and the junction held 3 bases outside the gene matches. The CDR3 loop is CASSLDRGRTEAFF. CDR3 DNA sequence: TGTGCCAGCAGCTTGGACAGGGGGAGGACTGAAGCTTTCTTT.

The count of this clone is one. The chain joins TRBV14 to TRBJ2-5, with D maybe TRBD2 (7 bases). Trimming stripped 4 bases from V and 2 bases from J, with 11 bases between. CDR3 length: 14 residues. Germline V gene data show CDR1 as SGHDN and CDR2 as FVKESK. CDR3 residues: CASSRRGGQETQYF. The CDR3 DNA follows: TGTGCCAGCAGCCGAAGGGGGGGGCAAGAGACCCAGTACTTC.

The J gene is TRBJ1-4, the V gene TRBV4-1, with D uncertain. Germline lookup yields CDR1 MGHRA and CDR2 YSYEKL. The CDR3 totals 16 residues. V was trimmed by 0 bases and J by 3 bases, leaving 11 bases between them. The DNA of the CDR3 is TGCGCCAGCAGCCAAGACCCGGGAGGTCCTAATGAAAAACTGTTTTTT. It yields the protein CASSQDPGGPNEKLFF.

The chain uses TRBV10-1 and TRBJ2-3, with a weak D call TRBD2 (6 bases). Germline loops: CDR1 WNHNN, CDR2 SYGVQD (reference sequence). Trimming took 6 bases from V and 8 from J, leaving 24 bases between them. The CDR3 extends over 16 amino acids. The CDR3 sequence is CASRTPTGPPGGTQYF. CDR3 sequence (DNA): TGCGCCAGCAGAACCCCTACTGGGCCCCCCGGGGGTACGCAGTATTTT.

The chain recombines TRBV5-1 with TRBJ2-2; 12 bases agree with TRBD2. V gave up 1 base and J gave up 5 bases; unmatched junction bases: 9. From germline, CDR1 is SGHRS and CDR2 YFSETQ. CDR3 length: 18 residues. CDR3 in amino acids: CASSLWTSGMGRTGELFF. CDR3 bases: TGCGCCAGCAGCTTGTGGACTAGCGGGATGGGGCGAACCGGGGAGCTGTTTTTT.

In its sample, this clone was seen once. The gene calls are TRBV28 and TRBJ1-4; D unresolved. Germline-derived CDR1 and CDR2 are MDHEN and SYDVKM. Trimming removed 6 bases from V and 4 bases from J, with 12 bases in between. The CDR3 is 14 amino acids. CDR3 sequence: CASSFRGGNEKLFF. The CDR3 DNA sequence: TGTGCCAGCAGCTTTCGGGGTGGTAATGAAAAACTGTTTTTT.

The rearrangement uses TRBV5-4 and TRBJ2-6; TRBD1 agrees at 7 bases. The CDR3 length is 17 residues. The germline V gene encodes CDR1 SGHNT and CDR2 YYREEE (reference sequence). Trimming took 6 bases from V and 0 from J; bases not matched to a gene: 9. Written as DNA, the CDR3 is TGTGCCAGCAAAGATCACAGGGGTAGCTCTGGGGCCAACGTCCTGACTTTC. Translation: CASKDHRGSSGANVLTF.

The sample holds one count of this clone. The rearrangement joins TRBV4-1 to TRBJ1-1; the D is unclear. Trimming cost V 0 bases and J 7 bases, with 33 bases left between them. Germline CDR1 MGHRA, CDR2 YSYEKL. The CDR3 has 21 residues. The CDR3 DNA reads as TGCGCCAGCAGCCAAGATTGTAGGTTTATTTTTCGGGAGACCGAGGCAGATGAAGCTTTCTTT. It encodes CASSQDCRFIFRETEADEAFF.

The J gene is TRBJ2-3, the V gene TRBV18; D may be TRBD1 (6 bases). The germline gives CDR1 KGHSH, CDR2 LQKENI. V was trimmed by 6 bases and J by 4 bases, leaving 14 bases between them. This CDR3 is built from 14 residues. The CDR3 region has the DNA TGTGCCAGCTCTATACCCAGGGGTCCAGATACGCAGTATTTT. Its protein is CASSIPRGPDTQYF.

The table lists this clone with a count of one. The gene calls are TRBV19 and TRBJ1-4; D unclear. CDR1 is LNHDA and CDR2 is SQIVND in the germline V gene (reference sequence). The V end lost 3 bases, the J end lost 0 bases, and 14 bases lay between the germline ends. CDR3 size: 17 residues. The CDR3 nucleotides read TGTGCCAGTAGTATTTCGGGGTACAGTGCAACTAATGAAAAACTGTTTTTT. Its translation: CASSISGYSATNEKLFF.

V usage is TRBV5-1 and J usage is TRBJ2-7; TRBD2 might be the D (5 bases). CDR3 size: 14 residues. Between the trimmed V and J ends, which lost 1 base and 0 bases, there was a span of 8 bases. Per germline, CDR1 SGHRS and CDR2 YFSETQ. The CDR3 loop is CASSLTTSSYEQYF. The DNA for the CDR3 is TGCGCCAGCAGCTTGACTACTAGCTCCTACGAGCAGTACTTC.

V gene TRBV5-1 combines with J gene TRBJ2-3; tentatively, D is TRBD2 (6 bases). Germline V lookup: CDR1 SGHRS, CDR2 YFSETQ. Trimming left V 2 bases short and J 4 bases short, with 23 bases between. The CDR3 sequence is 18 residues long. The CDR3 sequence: CASSFSIGSGVHADTQYF. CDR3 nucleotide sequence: TGCGCCAGCAGCTTTAGCATCGGGTCGGGAGTACACGCAGATACGCAGTATTTT.

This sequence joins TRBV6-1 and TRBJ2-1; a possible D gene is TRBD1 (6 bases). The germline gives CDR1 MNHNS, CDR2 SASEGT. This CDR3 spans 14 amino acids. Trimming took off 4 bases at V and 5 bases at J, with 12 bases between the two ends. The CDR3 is CASSGSRGNNEQFF. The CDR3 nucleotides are TGTGCCAGCAGTGGGTCCAGGGGAAACAATGAGCAGTTCTTC.

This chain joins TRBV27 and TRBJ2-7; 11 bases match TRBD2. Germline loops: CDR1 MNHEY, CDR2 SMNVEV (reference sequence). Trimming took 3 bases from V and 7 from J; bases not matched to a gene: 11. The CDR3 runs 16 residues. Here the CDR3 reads CASSFSRLAGKGEQYF. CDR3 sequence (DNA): TGTGCCAGCAGTTTTTCCCGACTAGCGGGAAAGGGGGAGCAGTACTTC.

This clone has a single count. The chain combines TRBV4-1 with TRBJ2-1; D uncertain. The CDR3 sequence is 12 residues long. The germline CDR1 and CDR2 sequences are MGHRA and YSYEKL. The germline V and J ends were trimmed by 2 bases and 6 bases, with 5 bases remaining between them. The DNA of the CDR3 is TGCGCCAGCAGCCAAAGCCCCAATGAGCAGTTCTTC. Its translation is CASSQSPNEQFF.

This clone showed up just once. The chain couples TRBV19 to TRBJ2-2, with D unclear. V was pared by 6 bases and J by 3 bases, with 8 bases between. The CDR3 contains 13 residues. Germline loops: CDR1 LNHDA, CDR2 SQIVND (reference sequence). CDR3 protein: CASSAPYTGELFF. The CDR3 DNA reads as TGTGCCAGTAGCGCCCCTTACACCGGGGAGCTGTTTTTT.

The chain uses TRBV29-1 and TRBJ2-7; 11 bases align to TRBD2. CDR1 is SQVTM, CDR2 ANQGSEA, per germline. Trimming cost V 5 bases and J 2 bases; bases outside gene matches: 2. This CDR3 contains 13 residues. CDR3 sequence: CSVTSGGPYEQYF. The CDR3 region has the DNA TGCAGCGTTACTAGCGGGGGTCCCTACGAGCAGTACTTC.

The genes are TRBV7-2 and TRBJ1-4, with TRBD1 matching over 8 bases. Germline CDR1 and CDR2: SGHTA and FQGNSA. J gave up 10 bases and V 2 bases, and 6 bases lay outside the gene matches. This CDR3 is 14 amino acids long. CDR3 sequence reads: CASSLYRGSAKLFF. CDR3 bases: TGTGCCAGCAGCTTATACAGGGGGAGCGCAAAACTGTTTTTT.

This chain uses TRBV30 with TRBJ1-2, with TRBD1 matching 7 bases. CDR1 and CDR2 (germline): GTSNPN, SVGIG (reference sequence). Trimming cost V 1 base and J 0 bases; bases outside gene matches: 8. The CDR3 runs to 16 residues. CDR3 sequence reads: CAWSATSDRANYGYTF. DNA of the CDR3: TGTGCCTGGAGTGCAACTTCCGACAGGGCTAACTATGGCTACACCTTC.

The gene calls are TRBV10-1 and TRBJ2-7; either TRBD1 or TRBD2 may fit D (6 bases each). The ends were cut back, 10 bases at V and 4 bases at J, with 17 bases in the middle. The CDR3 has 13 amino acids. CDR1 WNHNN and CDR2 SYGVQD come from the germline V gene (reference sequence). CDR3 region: CAITGTQYYEQYF. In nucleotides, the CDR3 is TGCGCCATTACAGGGACTCAGTATTACGAGCAGTACTTC.

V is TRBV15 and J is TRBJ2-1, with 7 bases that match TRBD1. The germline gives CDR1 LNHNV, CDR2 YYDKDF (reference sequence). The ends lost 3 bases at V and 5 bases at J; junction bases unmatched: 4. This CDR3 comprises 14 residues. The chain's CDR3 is CATSSPRGHNEQFF. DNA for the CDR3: TGTGCCACCAGCAGCCCGAGGGGGCACAATGAGCAGTTCTTC.

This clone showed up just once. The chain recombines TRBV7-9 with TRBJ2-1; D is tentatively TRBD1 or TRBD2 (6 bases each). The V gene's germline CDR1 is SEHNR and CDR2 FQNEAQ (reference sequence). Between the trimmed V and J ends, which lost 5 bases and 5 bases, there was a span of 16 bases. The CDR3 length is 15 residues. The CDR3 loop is CASSTKVGGNNEQFF. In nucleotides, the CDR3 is TGTGCCAGCAGCACCAAGGTGGGGGGCAACAATGAGCAGTTCTTC.

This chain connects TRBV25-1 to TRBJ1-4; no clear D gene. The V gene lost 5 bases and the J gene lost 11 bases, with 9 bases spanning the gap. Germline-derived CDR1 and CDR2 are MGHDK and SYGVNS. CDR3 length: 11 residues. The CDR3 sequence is CASSSGGKLFF. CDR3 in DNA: TGTGCCAGCAGTTCGGGAGGTAAACTGTTTTTT.

For the CDR3, the DNA is TGTGCCAGCAGCGCCTATCCAGGGGTGGCTTTCTTT. It yields the protein CASSAYPGVAFF. The chain combines TRBV28 with TRBJ1-1, with D possibly matching TRBD1 (6 bases). The CDR3 has 12 amino acids. Germline CDR1 and CDR2: MDHEN and SYDVKM. Trimming removed 6 bases at V and 11 bases at J, with 16 bases between.

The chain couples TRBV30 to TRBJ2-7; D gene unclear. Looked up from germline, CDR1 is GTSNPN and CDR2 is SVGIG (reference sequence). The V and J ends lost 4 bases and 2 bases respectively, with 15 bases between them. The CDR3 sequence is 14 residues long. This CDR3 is CAWTPPGLPYEQYF. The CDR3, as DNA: TGTGCCTGGACCCCCCCGGGCCTCCCCTACGAGCAGTACTTC. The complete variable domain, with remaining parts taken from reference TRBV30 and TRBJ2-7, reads SQTIHQWPATLVQPVGSPLSLECTVEGTSNPNLYWYRQAAGRGLQLLFYSVGIGQISSEVPQNLSASRPQDRQFILSSKKLLLSDSGFYLCAWTPPGLPYEQYFGPGTRLTVT.

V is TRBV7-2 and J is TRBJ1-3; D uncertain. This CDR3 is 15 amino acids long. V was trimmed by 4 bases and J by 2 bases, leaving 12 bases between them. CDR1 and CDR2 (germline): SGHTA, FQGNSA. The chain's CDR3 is CASSSTGITGNTIYF. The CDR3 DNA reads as TGTGCCAGCAGCTCAACGGGAATTACTGGAAACACCATATATTTT.

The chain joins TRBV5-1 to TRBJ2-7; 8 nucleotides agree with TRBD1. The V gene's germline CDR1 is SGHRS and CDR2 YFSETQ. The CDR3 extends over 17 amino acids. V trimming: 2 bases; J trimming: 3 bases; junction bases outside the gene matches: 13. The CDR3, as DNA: TGCGCCAGCAGCTTAGGTCCGGGACAGGTCGGTGTCTACGAGCAGTACTTC. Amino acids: CASSLGPGQVGVYEQYF.

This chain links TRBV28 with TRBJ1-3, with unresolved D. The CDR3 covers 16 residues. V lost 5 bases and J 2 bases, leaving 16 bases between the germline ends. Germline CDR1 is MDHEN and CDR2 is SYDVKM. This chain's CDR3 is CASSPRPRWPGNTIYF. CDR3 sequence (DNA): TGTGCCAGCAGTCCCCGCCCCCGTTGGCCTGGAAACACCATATATTTT.